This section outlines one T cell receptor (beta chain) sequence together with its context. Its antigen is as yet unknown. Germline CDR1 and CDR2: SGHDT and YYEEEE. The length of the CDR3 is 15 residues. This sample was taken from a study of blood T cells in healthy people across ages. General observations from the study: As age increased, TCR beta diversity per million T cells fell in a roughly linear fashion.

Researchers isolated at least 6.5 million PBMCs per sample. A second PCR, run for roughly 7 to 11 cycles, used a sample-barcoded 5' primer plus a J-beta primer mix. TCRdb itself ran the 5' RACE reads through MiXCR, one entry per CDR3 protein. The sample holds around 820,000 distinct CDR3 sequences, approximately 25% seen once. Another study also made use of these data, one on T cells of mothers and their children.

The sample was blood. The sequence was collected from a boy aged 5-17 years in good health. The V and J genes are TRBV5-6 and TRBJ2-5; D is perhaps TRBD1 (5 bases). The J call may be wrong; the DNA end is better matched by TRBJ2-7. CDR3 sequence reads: CASSLQGRTLYEQYF. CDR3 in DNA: TGTGCCAGCAGCTTGCAGGGCAGAACACTATACGAGCAGTACTTC.